This is a list of T cell receptor beta chains from one sample in a study of blood T cell repertoires in COVID-19. The assay was immunoSEQ multiplex PCR, and TCRdb's table has in-frame clones only and misses some. The sample consists of hundreds of thousands of clones, around 86% of them appearing once. Material for sequencing was PBMCs or T cells enriched from blood (not recorded which). The receptor source for this set is a woman between 40 and 50 years old with acute COVID-19. CDR3s include the opening cysteine and the closing phenylalanine or tryptophan. A D gene is named only where the DNA matches it firmly. The listing skips clone size in some rows; elsewhere it reads once, few, many or a size class.

>TRBJ2-7|TRBD2|TRBV2|NA
TGTGCCAGCAGCGATCCCGTTAGCGGGAGACCCTACGAGCAGTACTTC
CASSDPVSGRPYEQYF
>TRBJ1-1|TRBD1|TRBV28|NA
TGTGCCAGCAGGCGACAGGGGGCCGGGATTGGGGCTTTCTTT
CASRRQGAGIGAFF
>TRBJ2-5|TRBD1|TRBV7-8|NA
TGTGCCAGCAGCTTGGTGACAGGGGGCCAAGAGACCCAGTACTTC
CASSLVTGGQETQYF
>TRBJ2-7|TRBD2|TRBV3-1/TRBV3-2|NA
TGTGCCAGCAGCCAGTCAGCGGGAGGGCTAAACGAGCAGTACTTC
CASSQSAGGLNEQYF
>TRBJ1-1|TRBD1|TRBV2|NA
TGTGCCAGCAAGGAAGGGGACAGGGACGAAGCTTTCTTT
CASKEGDRDEAFF
>TRBJ1-6|TRBD1|TRBV4-1|NA
TGCGCCAGCAGCCAAGTCCAGGGGGCAGATAATTCACCCCTCCACTTT
CASSQVQGADNSPLHF
>TRBJ2-1|TRBD1|TRBV19|once
TGTGCCAGTACCCTCGACAGGGGATCCTACAATGAGCAGTTCTTC
CASTLDRGSYNEQFF
>TRBJ2-7|NA|TRBV2|once
TGTGCCAGCAGTTTTGACAGGACCCGCTCCTACGAGCAGTACTTC
CASSFDRTRSYEQYF
>TRBJ2-1|NA|TRBV12-3/TRBV12-4|NA
TGTGCCAGCAGTTCTAACAGGGAGGGTGAGCAGTTCTTC
CASSSNREGEQFF
>TRBJ2-3|NA|TRBV24-1|few
TGTGCCACCAGTGATGGCAGGGCTAGCACAGATACGCAGTATTTT
CATSDGRASTDTQYF
>TRBJ1-1|TRBD1|TRBV25-1|NA
TGTGCCAGCAGCCAGACAGGGGGCACTGAAGCTTTCTTT
CASSQTGGTEAFF
>TRBJ2-1|NA|TRBV11-3|NA
TGTGCCAGCAGCTCCCTAGTCAGTGAGCGATCGAATGAGCAGTTCTTC
CASSSLVSERSNEQFF
>TRBJ1-6|NA|TRBV3-1/TRBV3-2|NA
TGTGCCAGCCGGGGGGGCCGTAATTCACCCCTCCACTTT
CASRGGRNSPLHF
>TRBJ2-7|TRBD2|TRBV6-5|NA
TGTGCCAGCAGACTAGCGGGAGGGTCGTACGAGCAGTACTTC
CASRLAGGSYEQYF
>TRBJ1-4|TRBD1|TRBV7-9|NA
TGTGCCAGCAGCCCGGACAGGGGATTTGGAAAACTGTTTTTT
CASSPDRGFGKLFF
>TRBJ1-2|TRBD1|TRBV2|NA
TGTGCCAGCAGTGGCCAGGGGGCAAGCTACGGCTACACCTTC
CASSGQGASYGYTF
>TRBJ2-7|TRBD1|TRBV6-5|NA
TGTGCCAGCAGTTACGGGACAGCCTCTACCTACGAGCAGTACTTC
CASSYGTASTYEQYF
>TRBJ2-2|NA|TRBV7-6|NA
TGTGCCAGCAGCTTAGTGTCAGGGGATTCGTCCGGGGAGCTGTTTTTT
CASSLVSGDSSGELFF
>TRBJ2-7|NA|TRBV19|NA
TGTGCCAGTAGCCCCGATTTCGTGGGCAACGAGCAGTACTTC
CASSPDFVGNEQYF
>TRBJ1-4|TRBD1|TRBV10-1|NA
TGCGCCAGGGCTGACAGGGCGAATAATGAAAAACTGTTTTTT
CARADRANNEKLFF
>TRBJ1-3|NA|TRBV28|NA
TGTGCCAGCAGTCAAGCACTCGAGAGCTCTGGAAACACCATATATTTT
CASSQALESSGNTIYF
>TRBJ1-3|NA|TRBV5-8|NA
TGTGCCAGCAGCTTGGTCTTGAGCCTCACTGGAAACACCATATATTTT
CASSLVLSLTGNTIYF
>TRBJ1-2|NA|TRBV19|NA
TGTGCCACACGGGATAGCTTCGGACGAAGCTATGGCTACACCTTC
CATRDSFGRSYGYTF
>TRBJ2-1|NA|TRBV14|once
TGTGCCAGCAGCCAAGTCGGGGGAGCCCACAATGAGCAGTTCTTC
CASSQVGGAHNEQFF
>TRBJ1-2|TRBD1|TRBV7-8|few
TGTGCCAGCAGCTTAAGGGGACAGGCTCACCGTAGTCTTAACTATGGCTACACCTTC
CASSLRGQAHRSLNYGYTF
>TRBJ2-7|NA|TRBV3-1/TRBV3-2|NA
TGTGCCAGCAGCCAAGGGACACTATCCTACGAGCAGTACTTC
CASSQGTLSYEQYF
>TRBJ2-7|TRBD2|TRBV5-1|NA
TGCGCCAGCAGCTTGGCGGTGGTCGGTGGCGGGAGTAACTCCTACGAGCAGTACTTC
CASSLAVVGGGSNSYEQYF
>TRBJ2-3|NA|TRBV5-5|NA
TGTGCCAGCAGCTTGTGGCTAGCGAGCACAGATACGCAGTATTTT
CASSLWLASTDTQYF
>TRBJ1-2|TRBD1|TRBV27|NA
TGTGCCAGCAGTCTTCTGACAGGGGTCGGGGGCTACACCTTC
CASSLLTGVGGYTF
>TRBJ2-5|TRBD2|TRBV12-5|once
TGTGCTAGTGGTCCCGGACTAGACCAAGAGACCCAGTACTTC
CASGPGLDQETQYF
>TRBJ2-7|TRBD1|TRBV5-1|NA
TGCGCCAGCAGCTCGACCCCGGGACAGGGGGCCCACGAGCAGTACTTC
CASSSTPGQGAHEQYF
>TRBJ1-5|NA|TRBV27|NA
TGTGCCAGCAGTCCCTCGACAGTTCCCAATCAGCCCCAGCATTTT
CASSPSTVPNQPQHF
>TRBJ1-5|NA|TRBV23-1|NA
TGCGCCAGCAGTCAATCATGGCAGGGAGGGAGCAATCAGCCCCAGCATTTT
CASSQSWQGGSNQPQHF
>TRBJ2-1|TRBD1|TRBV7-2|NA
TGTGCCAGCAGCTCGGACAGGGGGCCGGATGAGCAGTTCTTC
CASSSDRGPDEQFF
>TRBJ1-4|NA|TRBV6-1|NA
TGTGCCAGCAGTGATGTACGGGAGGGGGAAAAACTGTTTTTT
CASSDVREGEKLFF
>TRBJ1-2|TRBD1|TRBV19|NA
TGTGCCAGTAGTAGGACAGGATCCTATGGCTACACCTTC
CASSRTGSYGYTF
>TRBJ2-7|TRBD2|TRBV29-1|NA
TGCAGCGTTATTCTAGCGGGGGCTTACGAGCAGTACTTC
CSVILAGAYEQYF
>TRBJ2-3|TRBD1|TRBV28|NA
TGTGCCAGCAGTTTAGAAGGGGGCTCTGGCACAGATACGCAGTATTTT
CASSLEGGSGTDTQYF